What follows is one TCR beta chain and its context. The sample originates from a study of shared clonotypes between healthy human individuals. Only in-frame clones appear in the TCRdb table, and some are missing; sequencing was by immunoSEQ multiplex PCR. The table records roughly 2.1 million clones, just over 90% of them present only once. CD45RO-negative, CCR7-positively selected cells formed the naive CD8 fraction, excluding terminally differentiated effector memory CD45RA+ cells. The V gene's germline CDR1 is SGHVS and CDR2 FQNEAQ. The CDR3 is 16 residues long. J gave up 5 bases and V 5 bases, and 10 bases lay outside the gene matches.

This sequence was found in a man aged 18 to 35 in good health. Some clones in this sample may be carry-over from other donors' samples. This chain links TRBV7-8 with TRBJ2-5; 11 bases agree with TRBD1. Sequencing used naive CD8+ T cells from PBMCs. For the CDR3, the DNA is TGTGCCAGCAGCCAAAAACCCAGGGACAGGGGGGAGACCCAGTACTTC. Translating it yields CASSQKPRDRGETQYF.